The rows below give T cell receptor beta chains drawn from one sample of a study of shared clonotypes between healthy human individuals. Produced via immunoSEQ multiplex PCR; TCRdb's table is partial and in-frame only. The profile shows some 2,000,000 clones, about 95% of them singletons. Sequenced input: naive CD8+ T cells sorted from blood. These receptors were taken from a man between 18 and 29 years old in good health. Each CDR3 is given with its conserved first and last residue. D genes are given only for firm matches. A row's size may be missing; if present it is once, few, many or a size class.

j_call,clone_size,cdr3_length,d_call,v_call,cdr3_aa,cdr3_nt
TRBJ2-3,.,16,.,TRBV28,CASSSVGGLGTDTQYF,TGTGCCAGCAGCTCCGTGGGGGGATTAGGCACAGATACGCAGTATTTT
TRBJ2-3,.,12,TRBD2,TRBV6-6,CASSGVTDTQYF,TGTGCCAGTAGCGGGGTCACAGATACGCAGTATTTT
TRBJ2-1,.,20,TRBD2,TRBV19,CASSIEERGLAGESYNEQFF,TGTGCCAGTAGTATAGAAGAGCGGGGACTAGCGGGAGAGTCCTACAATGAGCAGTTCTTC
TRBJ1-5,.,12,.,TRBV6-6,CASMGGIQPQHF,TGTGCCAGCATGGGGGGAATCCAGCCCCAGCATTTT
TRBJ1-2,.,15,.,TRBV6-1,CASSEDQGTGYGYTF,TGTGCCAGCAGTGAAGATCAGGGAACGGGCTATGGCTACACCTTC
TRBJ2-3,.,15,.,TRBV5-6,CASSGGSPSTDTQYF,TGTGCCAGCAGCGGAGGTTCCCCTAGCACAGATACGCAGTATTTT
TRBJ1-2,.,14,TRBD1,TRBV7-9,CASSLSGTGYGYTF,TGTGCCAGCAGCTTAAGCGGGACAGGGTATGGCTACACCTTC
TRBJ2-3,.,16,TRBD2,TRBV9,CASSGSGGGPTDTQYF,TGTGCCAGCAGCGGTAGCGGGGGAGGACCCACAGATACGCAGTATTTT
TRBJ2-7,.,14,.,TRBV29-1,CSVQDHRGGSEQYF,TGCAGCGTGCAGGATCATAGGGGGGGATCCGAGCAGTACTTC
TRBJ2-7,.,15,TRBD1,TRBV9,CASSVGTGSDYEQYF,TGTGCCAGCAGCGTAGGGACAGGGAGTGACTACGAGCAGTACTTC
TRBJ2-1,.,15,.,TRBV5-6,CASSFGSPSYNEQFF,TGTGCCAGCAGTTTCGGGTCCCCGTCCTACAATGAGCAGTTCTTC
TRBJ2-7,once,15,TRBD1,TRBV6-1,CASSSRQGSSYEQYF,TGTGCCAGCAGCTCCCGACAGGGGTCCTCCTACGAGCAGTACTTC
TRBJ1-1,once,16,.,TRBV4-1,CASSQTPGRRNTEAFF,TGCGCCAGCAGCCAAACTCCGGGACGTCGGAACACTGAAGCTTTCTTT
TRBJ2-1,.,12,.,TRBV29-1,CSARWWANEQFF,TGCAGCGCCCGATGGTGGGCGAATGAGCAGTTCTTC
TRBJ2-2,.,15,TRBD1,TRBV4-1,CASSDRVGDTGELFF,TGCGCCAGCAGCGACAGGGTCGGCGACACCGGGGAGCTGTTTTTT
TRBJ2-5,.,12,.,TRBV10-2,CASRNLQETQYF,TGCGCCAGCAGAAATCTGCAAGAGACCCAGTACTTC
TRBJ2-5,.,16,TRBD1,TRBV11-2,CASRSIRQGARETQYF,TGTGCCAGCAGATCAATCCGACAGGGGGCTAGGGAGACCCAGTACTTC
TRBJ2-5,.,10,.,TRBV20-1,CSAKEETQYF,TGCAGTGCTAAAGAAGAGACCCAGTACTTC
TRBJ2-5,.,11,.,TRBV4-1,CASRQQETQYF,TGCGCCAGCAGACAGCAAGAGACCCAGTACTTC
TRBJ1-1,.,15,TRBD1,TRBV6-5,CASSLTGGIGTEAFF,TGTGCCAGCAGCCTGACAGGGGGCATTGGCACTGAAGCTTTCTTT
TRBJ2-3,.,13,.,TRBV7-6,CASTFEWGDTQYF,TGTGCCAGCACCTTCGAGTGGGGGGATACGCAGTATTTT
TRBJ2-5,.,17,.,TRBV7-2,CASSLGDRQVSQETQYF,TGTGCCAGCAGCTTGGGGGATAGACAGGTTTCCCAAGAGACCCAGTACTTC